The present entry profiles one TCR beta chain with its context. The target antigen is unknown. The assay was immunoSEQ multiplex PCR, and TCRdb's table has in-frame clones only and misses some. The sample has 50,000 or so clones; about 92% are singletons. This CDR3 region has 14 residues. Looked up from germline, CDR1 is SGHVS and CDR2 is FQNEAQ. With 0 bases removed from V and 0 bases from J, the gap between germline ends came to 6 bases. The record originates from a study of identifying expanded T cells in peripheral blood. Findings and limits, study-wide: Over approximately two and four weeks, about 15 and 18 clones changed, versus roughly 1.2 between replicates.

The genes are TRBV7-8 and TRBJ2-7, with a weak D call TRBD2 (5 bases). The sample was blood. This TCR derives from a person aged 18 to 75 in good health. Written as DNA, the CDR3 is TGTGCCAGCAGCTTAGCTGGGAGCTCCTACGAGCAGTACTTC. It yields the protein CASSLAGSSYEQYF. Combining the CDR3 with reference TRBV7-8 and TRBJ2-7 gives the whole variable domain GAGVSQSPRYKVAKRGQDVALRCDPISGHVSLFWYQQALGQGPEFLTYFQNEAQLDKSGLPSDRFFAERPEGSVSTLKIQRTQQEDSAVYLCASSLAGSSYEQYFGPGTRLTVT.